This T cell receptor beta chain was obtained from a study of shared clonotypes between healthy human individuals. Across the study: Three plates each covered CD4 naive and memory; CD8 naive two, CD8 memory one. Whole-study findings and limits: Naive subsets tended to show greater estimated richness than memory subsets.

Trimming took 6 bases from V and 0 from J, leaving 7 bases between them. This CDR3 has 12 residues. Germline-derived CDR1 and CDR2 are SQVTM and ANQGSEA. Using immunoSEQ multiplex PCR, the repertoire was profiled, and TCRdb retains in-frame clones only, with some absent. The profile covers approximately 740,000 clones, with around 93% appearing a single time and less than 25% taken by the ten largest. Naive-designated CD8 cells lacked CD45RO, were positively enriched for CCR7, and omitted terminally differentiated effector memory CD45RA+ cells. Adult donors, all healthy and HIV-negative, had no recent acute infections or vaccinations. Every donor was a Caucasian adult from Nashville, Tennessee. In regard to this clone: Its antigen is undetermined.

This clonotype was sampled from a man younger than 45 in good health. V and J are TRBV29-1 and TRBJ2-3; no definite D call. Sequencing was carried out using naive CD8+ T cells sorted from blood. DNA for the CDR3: TGCAGCGTCGTGGAAAGCACAGATACGCAGTATTTT. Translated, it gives CSVVESTDTQYF.